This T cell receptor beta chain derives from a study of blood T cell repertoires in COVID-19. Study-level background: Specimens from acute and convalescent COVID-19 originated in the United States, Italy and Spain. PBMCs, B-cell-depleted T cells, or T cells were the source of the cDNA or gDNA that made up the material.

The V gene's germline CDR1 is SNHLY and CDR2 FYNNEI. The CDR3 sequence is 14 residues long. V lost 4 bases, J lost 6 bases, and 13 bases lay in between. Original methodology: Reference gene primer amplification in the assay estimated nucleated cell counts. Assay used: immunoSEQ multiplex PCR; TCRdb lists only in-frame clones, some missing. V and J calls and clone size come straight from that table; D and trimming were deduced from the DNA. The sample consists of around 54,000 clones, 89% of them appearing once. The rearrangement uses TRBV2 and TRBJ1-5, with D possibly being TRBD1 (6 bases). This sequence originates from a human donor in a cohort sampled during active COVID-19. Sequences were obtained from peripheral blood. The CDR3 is CASSGGGAGQPQHF. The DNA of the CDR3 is TGTGCCAGCAGTGGAGGGGGGGCTGGTCAGCCCCAGCATTTT.